A single sample is the source of the 19 T cell receptor beta chains below, sequenced in a study of blood T cell repertoires in COVID-19. The data were produced by immunoSEQ multiplex PCR, yet TCRdb's version contains in-frame clones alone and is incomplete. The data hold about 140,000 clones, with less than 90% observed a single time. Input material: peripheral blood. Receptor source: a man under 40 with COVID-19, enrolled during active disease.

V and J are TRBV27 and TRBJ2-5, with unresolved D. The CDR3 contains 13 residues. The V and J ends lost 5 bases and 3 bases respectively, with 10 bases between them. Germline loops: CDR1 MNHEY, CDR2 SMNVEV (reference sequence). CDR3 in amino acids: CASSPDGEETQYF. The DNA of the CDR3 is TGTGCCAGCAGTCCCGACGGAGAAGAGACCCAGTACTTC.

The table lists this clone with a few counts. The CDR3 DNA is TGTGCCAGCAGCCAAGAAAGCGTCGGGGTCCGGTTGGAGGGGACCCAGTACTTC. Translation: CASSQESVGVRLEGTQYF. The chain is built from TRBV3-1 (or the pseudogene TRBV3-2) and TRBJ2-5; a weak D match, TRBD2 (6 bases). The CDR3 is made up of 18 amino acids. Germline V gives CDR1 LGHDT, CDR2 YNNKEL (reference sequence). With 0 bases removed from V and 7 bases from J, the gap between germline ends came to 24 bases.

CDR3 coding DNA: TGTGCCAGCAGCTTAGTTTCTGCGGCTAGCGGGAGCAATGAGCAGTTCTTC. Its translation is CASSLVSAASGSNEQFF. This chain connects TRBV7-2 to TRBJ2-1; 10 bases align to TRBD2. CDR3 length equals 17 residues. Germline trimming cut 1 base from V and 6 bases from J; bases unmatched to any gene: 9. The V gene's germline CDR1 is SGHTA and CDR2 FQGNSA.

The chain recombines TRBV27 with TRBJ2-7; possible D gene TRBD1, 5 bases. The CDR3 totals 15 residues. The ends were cut back, 5 bases at V and 3 bases at J, with 17 bases in the middle. The germline gives CDR1 MNHEY, CDR2 SMNVEV (reference sequence). The CDR3 is CASSPPGYHLYEQYF. CDR3 bases: TGTGCCAGCAGTCCCCCAGGGTATCACCTCTACGAGCAGTACTTC.

The chain joins TRBV2 to TRBJ2-1, with D perhaps matching TRBD2 (6 bases). The CDR3 consists of 15 residues. Germline CDR1 and CDR2: SNHLY and FYNNEI. V was trimmed by 6 bases and J by 0 bases, leaving 12 bases between them. The CDR3 protein is CASSGGPSSYNEQFF. The CDR3 bases are TGTGCCAGCAGCGGGGGACCAAGCTCCTACAATGAGCAGTTCTTC.

The J gene is TRBJ2-2, the V gene TRBV4-3; the match to TRBD1 covers 7 bases. The CDR3 spans 14 residues. Germline trimming cut 3 bases from V and 4 bases from J; bases unmatched to any gene: 2. Germline CDR1 LGHNA, CDR2 YSLEER. DNA of the CDR3: TGCGCCAGCAGCCACAGGGACAGCACCGGGGAGCTGTTTTTT. As protein: CASSHRDSTGELFF.

CDR3 nucleotides: TGTGCCATCAGTGAGTCATTAGCGGGAGACCGCTCCTACGAGCAGTACTTC. It is translated as CAISESLAGDRSYEQYF. V gene TRBV10-3 combines with J gene TRBJ2-7; 9 bases fit TRBD2. The trim removed 0 bases at V and 0 bases at J, leaving 6 bases unmatched. The CDR3 spans 17 residues. Germline CDR1 reads ENHRY; CDR2 reads SYGVKD.

This chain joins TRBV6-5 and TRBJ2-2; 12 bases match TRBD2. The CDR3 is made up of 15 amino acids. Looked up from germline, CDR1 is MNHEY and CDR2 is SVGAGI. J lost 6 bases, V lost 6 bases, and 5 bases had no gene match. The CDR3 DNA follows: TGTGCCAGCAGATTCTCTAGCGGGAGGGCCGGGGAGCTGTTTTTT. Translation gives CASRFSSGRAGELFF.

This clone was counted only a few times. The chain is built from TRBV3-1 (or the pseudogene TRBV3-2) and TRBJ2-2, with a tentative D call TRBD2 (5 bases). V lost 1 base to trimming and J lost 5 bases, with 11 bases between them. Germline-derived CDR1 and CDR2 are LGHDT and YNNKEL (reference sequence). This CDR3 contains 15 residues. The CDR3 sequence is CASSQVARGTGELFF. The CDR3 DNA reads TGTGCCAGCAGCCAAGTCGCCAGAGGGACCGGGGAGCTGTTTTTT.

This clone occurred once. V usage is TRBV27 and J usage is TRBJ2-3; weak D call: TRBD1 (5 bases). This CDR3 is 14 amino acids long. CDR1 MNHEY and CDR2 SMNVEV come from the germline V gene (reference sequence). Trimming removed 5 bases at V and 3 bases at J, with 12 bases between. CDR3 protein: CASSILGRTDTQYF. CDR3 DNA sequence: TGTGCCAGCAGTATTCTGGGGCGGACAGATACGCAGTATTTT.

This chain uses TRBV30 with TRBJ2-2; D is undetermined. Germline CDR1 GTSNPN, CDR2 SVGIG (reference sequence). The CDR3 is 15 residues long. V was trimmed by 7 bases and J by 3 bases, leaving 18 bases between them. The DNA of the CDR3 is TGTGCCTCCCGGCTTACCGGGTACGACACCGGGGAGCTGTTTTTT. Residues: CASRLTGYDTGELFF.

The chain is built from TRBV24-1 and TRBJ1-5, with 9 bases lining up with TRBD1. The CDR3 loop spans 12 amino acids. The germline V gene has CDR1 KGHDR and CDR2 SFDVKD. Unmatched junction bases numbered 4, after V lost 5 bases and J lost 12 bases. CDR3 DNA sequence: TGTGCCACCAGTGCGGGGGACAGGGACCAGCATTTT. Protein product: CATSAGDRDQHF.

The chain combines TRBV4-3 with TRBJ2-7, with TRBD2 as a possible D gene (5 bases). Looked up from germline, CDR1 is LGHNA and CDR2 is YSLEER. This CDR3 has 13 amino acids. V lost 0 bases and J lost 5, with 8 bases in between. CDR3 residues: CASSQEPGNEQYF. CDR3 coding DNA: TGCGCCAGCAGCCAAGAGCCCGGGAACGAGCAGTACTTC.

V and J are TRBV14 and TRBJ2-1, with a tentative D call TRBD2 (6 bases). Deletions cut 0 bases from V and 9 bases from J, with 9 bases between. The CDR3 covers 13 residues. Germline assignment: CDR1 SGHDN and CDR2 FVKESK. The CDR3 here is CASSQERGGEQFF. For the CDR3, the DNA is TGTGCCAGCAGCCAAGAACGGGGAGGTGAGCAGTTCTTC. Full variable domain (rest looked up from reference TRBV14 and TRBJ2-1): EAGVTQFPSHSVIEKGQTVTLRCDPISGHDNLYWYRRVMGKEIKFLLHFVKESKQDESGMPNNRFLAERTGGTYSTLKVQPAELEDSGVYFCASSQERGGEQFFGPGTRLTVL.

This chain joins TRBV10-3 and TRBJ1-2; 7 positions agree with TRBD1. The CDR3 contains 13 residues. Germline loops: CDR1 ENHRY, CDR2 SYGVKD. The V segment lost 4 bases and the J segment 8 bases; nucleotides outside the gene matches: 7. The CDR3 region has the DNA TGTGCCATCAGTGCCTTAGGGGGCTCGGGCTACACCTTC. Residues: CAISALGGSGYTF.

The genes are TRBV19 and TRBJ1-5; a weak D match, TRBD1 (6 bases). The V gene lost 6 bases and the J gene lost 1 base, with 13 bases spanning the gap. This CDR3 spans 15 amino acids. Germline V gives CDR1 LNHDA, CDR2 SQIVND (reference sequence). CDR3 sequence reads: CASRTGTLSNQPQHF. The CDR3 DNA reads TGTGCCAGTAGGACCGGGACATTAAGCAATCAGCCCCAGCATTTT.

J is TRBJ2-5 and V is TRBV5-1, with D possibly TRBD1 on 6 matching bases. Trimming pared 4 bases from V and 2 bases from J, leaving 15 bases between. The CDR3 sequence is 15 residues long. The V gene's germline CDR1 is SGHRS and CDR2 YFSETQ. The CDR3 reads CASSEQTGLQETQYF. The CDR3 region has the DNA TGCGCCAGCAGCGAGCAAACAGGGTTACAAGAGACCCAGTACTTC.

This sequence joins TRBV5-5 and TRBJ2-7; 11 nucleotides match TRBD1. The CDR3 loop spans 15 amino acids. With 7 bases clipped from V and 7 bases from J, the junction kept 13 bases outside the gene matches. The germline CDR1 and CDR2 sequences are SGHKS and YYEKEE (reference sequence). DNA of the CDR3: TGTGCCAGCTTGTTCAGGGGACAGGGGGGATGGGAGCAGTACTTC. It specifies CASLFRGQGGWEQYF.

The rearrangement uses TRBV7-2 and TRBJ2-7; 10 positions agree with TRBD2. This CDR3 is 15 amino acids long. The junction had 2 bases not matched to a gene; V was cut back by 1 base and J by 2 bases. The V gene's germline CDR1 is SGHTA and CDR2 FQGNSA. CDR3 sequence: CASSLDTSGTYEQYF. CDR3 coding DNA: TGTGCCAGCAGCTTAGACACTAGCGGGACCTACGAGCAGTACTTC.